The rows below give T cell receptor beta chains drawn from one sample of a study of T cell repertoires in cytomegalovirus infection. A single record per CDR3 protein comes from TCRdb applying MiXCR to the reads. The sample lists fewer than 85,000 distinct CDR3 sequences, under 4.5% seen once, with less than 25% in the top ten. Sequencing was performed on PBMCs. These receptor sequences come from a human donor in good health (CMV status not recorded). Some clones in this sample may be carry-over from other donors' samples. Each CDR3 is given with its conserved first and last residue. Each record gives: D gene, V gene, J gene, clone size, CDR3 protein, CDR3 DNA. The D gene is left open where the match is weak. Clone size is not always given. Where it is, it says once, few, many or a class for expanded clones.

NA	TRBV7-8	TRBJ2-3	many	CASSRPQGTDTQYF	TGTGCCAGCAGCCGTCCCCAGGGAACAGATACGCAGTATTTT
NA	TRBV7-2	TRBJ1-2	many	CASSSRVDGYTF	TGTGCCAGCAGCTCCAGGGTCGACGGCTACACCTTC
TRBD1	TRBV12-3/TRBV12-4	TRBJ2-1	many	CASSLWTGDEQFF	TGTGCCAGCAGTTTATGGACAGGCGATGAGCAGTTCTTC
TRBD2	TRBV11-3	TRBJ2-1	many	CASSQRSPTSGSPFF	TGTGCCAGCAGCCAAAGGTCGCCCACTAGCGGGAGTCCGTTCTTC
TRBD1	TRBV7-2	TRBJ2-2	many	CASSRGQGLTGELFF	TGTGCCAGCAGCCGCGGACAGGGATTAACCGGGGAGCTGTTTTTT
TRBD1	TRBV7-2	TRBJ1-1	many	CASSLSHRGNTEAFF	TGTGCCAGCAGCTTATCCCACAGGGGCAACACTGAAGCTTTCTTT
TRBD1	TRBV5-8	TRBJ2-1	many	CASSGNRGSGEQFF	TGTGCCAGCAGCGGAAACAGGGGTTCGGGTGAGCAGTTCTTC
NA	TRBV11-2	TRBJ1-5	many	CASSGSRNQPQHF	TGTGCCAGCAGCGGAAGCAGAAATCAGCCCCAGCATTTT
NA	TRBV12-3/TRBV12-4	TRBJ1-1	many	CASIMRGNTEAFF	TGTGCCAGCATCATGCGGGGGAACACTGAAGCTTTCTTT
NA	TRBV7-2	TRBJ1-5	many	CASSRDQGSPQHF	TGTGCCAGCAGCCGGGATCAAGGCTCGCCCCAGCATTTT
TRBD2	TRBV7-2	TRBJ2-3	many	CASSPSGGGPTDTQYF	TGTGCCAGCAGCCCGTCGGGGGGGGGGCCCACAGATACGCAGTATTTT
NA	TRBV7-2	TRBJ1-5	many	CASSWQNSNQPQHF	TGTGCCAGCAGCTGGCAGAATAGCAATCAGCCCCAGCATTTT
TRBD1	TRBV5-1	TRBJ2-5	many	CASSWGQGVDQYF	TGCGCCAGCAGCTGGGGACAGGGGGTGGACCAGTACTTC
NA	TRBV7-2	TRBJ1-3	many	CASSRLQPIGNTIYF	TGTGCCAGCAGCCGATTACAACCGATTGGAAACACCATATATTTT
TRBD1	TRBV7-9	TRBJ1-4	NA	CASSLAGTGPNEKLFF	TGTGCCAGCAGCCTAGCCGGGACAGGCCCTAATGAAAAACTGTTTTTT
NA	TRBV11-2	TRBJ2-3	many	CASDESGIRTDTQYF	TGTGCCAGTGATGAGTCGGGAATTCGCACAGATACGCAGTATTTT
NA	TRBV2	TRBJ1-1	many	CASSEALPGGEAFF	TGTGCCAGCAGTGAAGCGCTCCCCGGGGGAGAGGCTTTCTTT
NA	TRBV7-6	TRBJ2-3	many	CASSWTPGLPDTDTQYF	TGTGCCAGCAGCTGGACGCCGGGACTCCCGGACACAGATACGCAGTATTTT
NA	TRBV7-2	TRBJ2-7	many	CASSPGLNAVEQYF	TGTGCCAGCAGCCCCGGGTTGAATGCGGTCGAGCAGTACTTC
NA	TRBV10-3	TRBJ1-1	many	CAISGGGEAFF	TGTGCCATCAGTGGCGGGGGTGAAGCTTTCTTT
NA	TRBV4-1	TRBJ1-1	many	CASSQVAGLLNTEAFF	TGTGCCAGCAGCCAAGTGGCGGGGTTACTCAACACTGAAGCTTTCTTT
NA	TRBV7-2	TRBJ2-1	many	CASSLAILAGEQFF	TGTGCCAGCAGCTTAGCGATACTAGCCGGGGAGCAGTTCTTC
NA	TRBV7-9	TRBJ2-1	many	CASSPTGDEQFF	TGTGCCAGCAGCCCCACGGGCGATGAGCAGTTCTTC
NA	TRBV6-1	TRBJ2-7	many	CASSRTDGSYEQYF	TGTGCCAGCAGTAGGACAGACGGATCCTACGAGCAGTACTTC
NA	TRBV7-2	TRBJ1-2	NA	CASSTGPVNSGYTF	TGTGCCAGCAGCACTGGGCCGGTTAACAGTGGCTACACCTTC
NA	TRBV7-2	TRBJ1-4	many	CASSLGYGNEKLFF	TGTGCCAGCAGCTTAGGGTACGGGAATGAAAAACTGTTTTTT
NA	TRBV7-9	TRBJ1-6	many	CASSLSGGRGYSYNSPLHF	TGTGCCAGCAGCTTATCGGGAGGGAGGGGCTACTCCTATAATTCACCCCTCCACTTT
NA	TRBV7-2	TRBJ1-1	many	CASSKGTANTEAFF	TGTGCCAGCAGCAAAGGGACGGCGAACACTGAAGCTTTCTTT
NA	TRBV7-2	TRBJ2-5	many	CASSLSEETQYF	TGTGCCAGCAGCTTAAGTGAAGAGACCCAGTACTTC
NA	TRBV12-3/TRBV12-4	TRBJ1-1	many	CASSTGEAFF	TGTGCCAGCAGCACAGGGGAAGCTTTCTTT
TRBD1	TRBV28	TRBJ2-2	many	CASRGTVTGELFF	TGTGCCAGCAGGGGGACAGTGACCGGGGAGCTGTTTTTT
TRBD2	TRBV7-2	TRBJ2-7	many	CASSSNLGTSGEQYF	TGTGCCAGCAGCTCGAACCTGGGGACTAGCGGGGAGCAGTACTTC
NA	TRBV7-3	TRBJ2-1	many	CASSLTGYNEQFF	TGTGCCAGCAGCTTAACCGGCTACAATGAGCAGTTCTTC
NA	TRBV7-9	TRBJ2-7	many	CASSKGPYEQYF	TGTGCCAGCAGCAAGGGTCCCTACGAGCAGTACTTC
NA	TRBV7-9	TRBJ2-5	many	CASSYSFRQETQYF	TGTGCCAGCAGCTATAGTTTCCGACAAGAGACCCAGTACTTC
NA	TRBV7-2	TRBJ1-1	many	CASSPYTEAFF	TGTGCCAGCAGCCCTTACACTGAAGCTTTCTTT
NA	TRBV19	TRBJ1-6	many	CASSIGGGGRSSYNSPLHF	TGTGCCAGTAGTATCGGAGGCGGGGGGAGGAGCTCCTATAATTCACCCCTCCACTTT
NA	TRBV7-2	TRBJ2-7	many	CASSFGFGSYEQYF	TGTGCCAGCAGCTTTGGGTTTGGCTCCTACGAGCAGTACTTC
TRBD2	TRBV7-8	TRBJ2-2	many	CASSTSGSYANTGELFF	TGTGCCAGCTCTACTAGCGGGAGTTACGCGAACACCGGGGAGCTGTTTTTT
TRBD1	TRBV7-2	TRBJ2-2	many	CASSETGIGELFF	TGTGCCAGCAGCGAGACAGGGATCGGGGAGCTGTTTTTT
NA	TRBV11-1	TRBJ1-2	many	CASSPGTYRYGYTF	TGTGCCAGCAGCCCAGGGACGTATCGGTATGGCTACACCTTC
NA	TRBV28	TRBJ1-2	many	CASSLYHGRGYTF	TGTGCCAGCAGTTTATACCACGGCCGGGGCTACACCTTC